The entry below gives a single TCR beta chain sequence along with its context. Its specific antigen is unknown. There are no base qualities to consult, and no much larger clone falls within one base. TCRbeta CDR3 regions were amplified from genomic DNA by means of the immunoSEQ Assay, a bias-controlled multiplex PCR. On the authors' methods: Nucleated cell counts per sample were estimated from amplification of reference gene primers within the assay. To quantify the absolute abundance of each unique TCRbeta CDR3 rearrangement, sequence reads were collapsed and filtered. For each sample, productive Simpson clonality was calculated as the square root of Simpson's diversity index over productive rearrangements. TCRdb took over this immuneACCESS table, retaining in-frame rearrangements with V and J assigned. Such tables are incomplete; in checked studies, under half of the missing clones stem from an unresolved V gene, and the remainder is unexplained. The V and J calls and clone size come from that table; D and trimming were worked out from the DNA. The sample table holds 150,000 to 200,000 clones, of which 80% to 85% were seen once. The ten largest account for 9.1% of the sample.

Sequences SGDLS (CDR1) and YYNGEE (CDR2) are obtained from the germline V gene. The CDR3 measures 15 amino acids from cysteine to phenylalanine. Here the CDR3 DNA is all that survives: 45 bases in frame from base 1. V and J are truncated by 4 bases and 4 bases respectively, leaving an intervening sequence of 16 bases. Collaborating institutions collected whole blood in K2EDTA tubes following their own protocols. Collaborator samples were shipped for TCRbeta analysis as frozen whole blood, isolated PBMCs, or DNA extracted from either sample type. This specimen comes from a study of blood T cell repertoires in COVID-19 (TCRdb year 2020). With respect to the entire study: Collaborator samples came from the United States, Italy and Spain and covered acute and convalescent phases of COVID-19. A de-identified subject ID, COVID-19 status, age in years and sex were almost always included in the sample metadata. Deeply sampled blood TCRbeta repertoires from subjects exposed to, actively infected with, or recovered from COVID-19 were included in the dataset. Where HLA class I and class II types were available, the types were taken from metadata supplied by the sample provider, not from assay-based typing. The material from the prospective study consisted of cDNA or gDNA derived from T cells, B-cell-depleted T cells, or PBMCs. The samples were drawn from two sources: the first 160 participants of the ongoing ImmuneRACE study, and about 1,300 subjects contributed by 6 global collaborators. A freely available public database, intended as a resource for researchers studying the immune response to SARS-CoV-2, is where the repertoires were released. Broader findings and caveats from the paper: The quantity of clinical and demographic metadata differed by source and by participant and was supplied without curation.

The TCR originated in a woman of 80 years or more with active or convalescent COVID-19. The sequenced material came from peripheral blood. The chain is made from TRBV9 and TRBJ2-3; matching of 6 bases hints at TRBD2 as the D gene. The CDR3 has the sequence CASSTLSGPADTQYF. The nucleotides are TGTGCCAGCAGCACCTTAAGCGGGCCGGCAGATACGCAGTATTTT.